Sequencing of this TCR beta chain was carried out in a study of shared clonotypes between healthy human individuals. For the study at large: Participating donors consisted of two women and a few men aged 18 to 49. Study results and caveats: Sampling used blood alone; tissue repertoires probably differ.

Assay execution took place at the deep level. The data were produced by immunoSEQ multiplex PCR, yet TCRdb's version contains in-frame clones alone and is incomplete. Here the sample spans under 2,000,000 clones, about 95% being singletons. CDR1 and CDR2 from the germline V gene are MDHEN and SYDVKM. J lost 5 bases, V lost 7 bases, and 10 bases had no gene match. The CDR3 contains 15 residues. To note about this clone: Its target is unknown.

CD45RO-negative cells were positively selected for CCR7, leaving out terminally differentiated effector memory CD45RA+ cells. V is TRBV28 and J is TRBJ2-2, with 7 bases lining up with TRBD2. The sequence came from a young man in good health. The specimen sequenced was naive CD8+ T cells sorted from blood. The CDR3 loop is CASTGGPSGTGELFF. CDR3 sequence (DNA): TGTGCCAGCACGGGGGGACCCTCGGGGACCGGGGAGCTGTTTTTT.